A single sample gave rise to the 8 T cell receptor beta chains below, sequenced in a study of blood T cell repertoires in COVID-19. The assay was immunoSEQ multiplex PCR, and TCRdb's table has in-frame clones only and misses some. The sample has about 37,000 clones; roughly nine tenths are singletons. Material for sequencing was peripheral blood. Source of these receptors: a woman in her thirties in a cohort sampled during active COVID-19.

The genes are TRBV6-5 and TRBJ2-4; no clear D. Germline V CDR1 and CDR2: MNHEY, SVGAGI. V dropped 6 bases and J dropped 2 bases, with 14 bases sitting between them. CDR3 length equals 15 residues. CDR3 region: CASSGNFRTKNIQYF. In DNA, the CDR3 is TGTGCCAGCAGCGGCAACTTCAGGACCAAAAACATTCAGTACTTC.

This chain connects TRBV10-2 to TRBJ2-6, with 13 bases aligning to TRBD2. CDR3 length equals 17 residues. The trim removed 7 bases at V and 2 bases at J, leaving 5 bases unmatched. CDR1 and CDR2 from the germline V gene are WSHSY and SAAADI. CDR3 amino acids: CASTSGTSGTGANVLTF. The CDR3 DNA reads TGCGCCAGCACTTCCGGGACTAGCGGGACTGGGGCCAACGTCCTGACTTTC.

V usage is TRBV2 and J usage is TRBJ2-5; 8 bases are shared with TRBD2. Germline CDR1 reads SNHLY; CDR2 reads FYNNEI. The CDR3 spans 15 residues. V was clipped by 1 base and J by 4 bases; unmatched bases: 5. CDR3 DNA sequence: TGTGCCAGCAGTGAAGACGGGAGGGGATTAGAGACCCAGTACTTC. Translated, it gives CASSEDGRGLETQYF.

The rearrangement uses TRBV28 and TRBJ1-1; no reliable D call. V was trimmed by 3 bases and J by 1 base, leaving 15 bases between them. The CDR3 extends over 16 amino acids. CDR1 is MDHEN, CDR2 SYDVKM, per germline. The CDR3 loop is CASSFPRNTRNTEAFF. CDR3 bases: TGTGCCAGCAGTTTTCCTCGAAATACACGGAACACTGAAGCTTTCTTT.

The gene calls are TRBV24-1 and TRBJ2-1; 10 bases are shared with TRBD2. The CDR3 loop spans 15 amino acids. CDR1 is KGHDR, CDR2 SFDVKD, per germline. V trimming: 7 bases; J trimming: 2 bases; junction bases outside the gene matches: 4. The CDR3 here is CATSETSGPYNEQFF. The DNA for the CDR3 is TGTGCCACCAGCGAGACTAGCGGGCCCTACAATGAGCAGTTCTTC.

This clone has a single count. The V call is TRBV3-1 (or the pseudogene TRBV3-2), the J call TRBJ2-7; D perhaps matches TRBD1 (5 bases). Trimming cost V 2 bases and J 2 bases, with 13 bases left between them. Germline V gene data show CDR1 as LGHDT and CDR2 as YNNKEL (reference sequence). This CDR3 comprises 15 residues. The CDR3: CASSQPQGMAYEQYF. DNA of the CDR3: TGTGCCAGCAGCCAACCCCAGGGAATGGCCTACGAGCAGTACTTC.

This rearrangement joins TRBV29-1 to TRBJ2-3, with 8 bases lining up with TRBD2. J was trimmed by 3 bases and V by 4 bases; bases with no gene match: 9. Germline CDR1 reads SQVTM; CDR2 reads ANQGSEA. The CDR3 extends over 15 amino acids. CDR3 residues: CSVGAGSGSTDTQYF. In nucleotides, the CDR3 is TGCAGCGTTGGGGCGGGCAGCGGGAGTACAGATACGCAGTATTTT.

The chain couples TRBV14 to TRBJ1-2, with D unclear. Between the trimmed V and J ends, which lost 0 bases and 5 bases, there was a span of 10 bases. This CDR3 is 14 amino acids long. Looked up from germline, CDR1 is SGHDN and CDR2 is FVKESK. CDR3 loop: CASSQDGWSYGYTF. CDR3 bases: TGTGCCAGCAGCCAAGACGGGTGGTCATATGGCTACACCTTC.